These 32 T cell receptor beta chains were sequenced from one sample in a study of T cell changes during pregnancy in multiple sclerosis. TCRdb's copy holds only in-frame clones and misses some; the assay was immunoSEQ multiplex PCR. This table has roughly 93,000 clones, 75% to 95% appearing once. Source: peripheral blood, taken in the first trimester of pregnancy. Receptor source: a female donor in good health, enrolled as a control in a pregnancy study.

The chain is built from TRBV7-9 and TRBJ2-3; 9 bases are shared with TRBD1. Germline V CDR1 and CDR2: SEHNR, FQNEAQ (reference sequence). The CDR3 is made up of 15 amino acids. V was pared by 5 bases and J by 4 bases, with 7 bases of the junction left unmatched. CDR3 loop: CASSPRDRDADTQYF. The CDR3 DNA sequence: TGTGCCAGCAGCCCTCGGGACAGGGACGCAGATACGCAGTATTTT.

The rearrangement uses TRBV29-1 and TRBJ1-2, with D possibly TRBD1 on 6 matching bases. Trimming took off 7 bases at V and 0 bases at J, with 15 bases between the two ends. The length of the CDR3 is 14 residues. CDR1 SQVTM and CDR2 ANQGSEA come from the germline V gene. In DNA, the CDR3 is TGCAGCGCATTTGGACAGCTAGCTAACTATGGCTACACCTTC. It yields the protein CSAFGQLANYGYTF.

This chain joins TRBV6-6 and TRBJ1-1; a possible D gene is TRBD1 (5 bases). The CDR3 extends over 16 amino acids. CDR1 and CDR2 (germline): MNHNY, SVGAGI (reference sequence). Trimming cost V 4 bases and J 4 bases, with 19 bases left between them. CDR3 sequence: CASSSTGTLGGTEAFF. The CDR3, as DNA: TGTGCCAGCAGTTCGACCGGGACCCTGGGAGGCACTGAAGCTTTCTTT.

The J gene is TRBJ1-5, the V gene TRBV5-6; D not resolved. V gave up 1 base and J gave up 1 base, with 6 bases separating them. This CDR3 region has 14 residues. Germline V lookup: CDR1 SGHDT, CDR2 YYEEEE. CDR3 in amino acids: CASSLSLSNQPQHF. The CDR3 nucleotides are TGTGCCAGCAGCTTGTCCCTAAGCAATCAGCCCCAGCATTTT.

This chain joins TRBV5-1 and TRBJ2-5, with 12 bases matching TRBD2. The CDR3 contains 14 residues. In germline, CDR1 is SGHRS, CDR2 YFSETQ. J lost 5 bases, V lost 7 bases, and 6 bases had no gene match. CDR3 protein: CASSLAGGRETQYF. The CDR3 coding sequence is TGCGCCAGCTCCCTAGCGGGGGGGCGGGAGACCCAGTACTTC.

The chain couples TRBV6-5 to TRBJ2-2, with D possibly TRBD2 on 5 matching bases. V lost 5 bases to trimming and J lost 1 base, with 8 bases between them. There are 14 residues in the CDR3. Germline lookup yields CDR1 MNHEY and CDR2 SVGAGI. CDR3 region: CASSTDLNTGELFF. The CDR3 DNA reads as TGTGCCAGCAGTACGGACTTGAACACCGGGGAGCTGTTTTTT.

The chain recombines TRBV5-5 with TRBJ2-7; D ambiguous. The CDR3 runs to 14 residues. Germline V gives CDR1 SGHKS, CDR2 YYEKEE (reference sequence). V was trimmed by 0 bases and J by 3 bases, leaving 10 bases between them. This CDR3 is CASSLGGSVYEQYF. The DNA of the CDR3 is TGTGCCAGCAGCTTGGGCGGATCGGTCTACGAGCAGTACTTC.

This chain links TRBV10-3 with TRBJ1-4; the match to TRBD1 covers 7 bases. The CDR3 length is 14 residues. V gave up 0 bases and J gave up 7 bases; unmatched junction bases: 2. Germline CDR1 reads ENHRY; CDR2 reads SYGVKD. CDR3 residues: CAISESTGTEKLFF. DNA of the CDR3: TGTGCCATCAGTGAGTCGACAGGGACTGAAAAACTGTTTTTT.

V usage is TRBV5-4 and J usage is TRBJ1-1, with D tentatively TRBD1 (6 bases). Germline CDR1 is SGHNT and CDR2 is YYREEE (reference sequence). The CDR3 runs to 14 residues. The V gene lost 4 bases and the J gene lost 0 bases, with 10 bases spanning the gap. Here the CDR3 reads CASSAGTMNTEAFF. DNA of the CDR3: TGTGCCAGCAGCGCCGGGACAATGAACACTGAAGCTTTCTTT.

This clone occurred once. J is TRBJ2-3 and V is TRBV15, with TRBD1 as a possible D gene (6 bases). In germline, CDR1 is LNHNV, CDR2 YYDKDF (reference sequence). CDR3 length: 13 amino acids. The V gene lost 2 bases and the J gene lost 7 bases, with 10 bases spanning the gap. The CDR3 DNA reads as TGTGCCACCAGCAGATTAACAGGGAATACGCAGTATTTT. It is translated as CATSRLTGNTQYF. The variable domain in full, with the rest retrieved from reference TRBV15 and TRBJ2-3, is DAMVIQNPRYQVTQFGKPVTLSCSQTLNHNVMYWYQQKSSQAPKLLFHYYDKDFNNEADTPDNFQSRRPNTSFCFLDIRSPGLGDTAMYLCATSRLTGNTQYFGPGTRLTVL.

This clone was seen once. CDR3 residues: CSVPINLGYGYTF. The CDR3 DNA reads as TGCAGCGTTCCGATCAATCTCGGCTATGGCTACACCTTC. The rearrangement links TRBV29-1 to TRBJ1-2; D gene ambiguous. V gave up 5 bases and J gave up 4 bases, with 14 bases separating them. This CDR3 is built from 13 residues. Per the germline V gene, CDR1 is SQVTM and CDR2 is ANQGSEA.

The V gene is TRBV4-3, the J gene TRBJ1-2; D not resolved. The V end lost 1 base, the J end lost 4 bases, and 10 bases lay between the germline ends. CDR3 length equals 14 residues. In germline, CDR1 is LGHNA, CDR2 YSLEER. CDR3 in amino acids: CASSQVYSPYGYTF. In DNA form, the CDR3 reads TGCGCCAGCAGCCAAGTTTACAGTCCCTATGGCTACACCTTC.

The genes are TRBV28 and TRBJ1-4, with 9 bases fitting TRBD1. CDR1 and CDR2 (germline): MDHEN, SYDVKM. The J segment lost 8 bases and the V segment lost 9 bases, leaving 4 bases of the junction unmatched. CDR3 length: 12 residues. CDR3 in DNA: TGTGCCAGTACAGGGGGCTTAGAAAAACTGTTTTTT. Residues: CASTGGLEKLFF.

The chain links TRBV6-5 to TRBJ1-5; D might be TRBD1 (5 bases). The V gene's germline CDR1 is MNHEY and CDR2 SVGAGI. The CDR3 spans 14 residues. V shed 0 bases and J shed 5 bases, with 8 bases lying between them. Here the CDR3 reads CASSYSSGDQPQHF. CDR3 sequence (DNA): TGTGCCAGCAGTTACTCGTCGGGGGATCAGCCCCAGCATTTT.

This CDR3 is CSASDQETQYF. The CDR3 bases are TGCAGTGCCTCGGACCAAGAGACCCAGTACTTC. The chain is built from TRBV20-1 and TRBJ2-5; D gene unclear. Germline V CDR1 and CDR2: DFQATT, SNEGSKA (reference sequence). The CDR3 extends over 11 amino acids. V shed 6 bases and J shed 0 bases, with 5 bases lying between them.

V and J are TRBV9 and TRBJ2-3; TRBD2 matches 9 bases. Trimming removed 2 bases from V and 2 bases from J; junction bases left unmatched: 6. Germline V lookup: CDR1 SGDLS, CDR2 YYNGEE. The CDR3 spans 16 residues. The CDR3 is CASSVAAGGPTDTQYF. The CDR3 DNA follows: TGTGCCAGCAGCGTTGCAGCGGGGGGTCCCACAGATACGCAGTATTTT. The variable domain in full, completed from reference TRBV9 and TRBJ2-3, reads DSGVTQTPKHLITATGQRVTLRCSPRSGDLSVYWYQQSLDQGLQFLIQYYNGEERAKGNILERFSAQQFPDLHSELNLSSLELGDSALYFCASSVAAGGPTDTQYFGPGTRLTVL.

The gene calls are TRBV11-1 and TRBJ1-6; 9 bases map to TRBD1. Unmatched junction bases numbered 6, after V lost 3 bases and J lost 9 bases. Per germline, CDR1 SGHAT and CDR2 FQDESV (reference sequence). This CDR3 has 15 residues. The CDR3 DNA reads TGTGCCAGCAGCTTGCAGGGACAGGGCTCTTCACCCCTCCACTTT. It encodes CASSLQGQGSSPLHF.

V is TRBV28 and J is TRBJ1-1, with TRBD1 matching over 7 bases. The CDR3 covers 15 residues. With V trimmed by 7 bases and J by 1 base, 9 bases remained unmatched. From germline, CDR1 is MDHEN and CDR2 SYDVKM. CDR3 nucleotide sequence: TGTGCCAGCACCTCACAGGGGCAAGGGAACACTGAAGCTTTCTTT. It yields the protein CASTSQGQGNTEAFF.

The genes are TRBV6-4 and TRBJ1-3, with D possibly being TRBD1 (6 bases). Germline assignment: CDR1 MRHNA and CDR2 SNTAGT. The CDR3 spans 18 residues. Trimming removed 2 bases from V and 0 bases from J, with 17 bases in between. This CDR3 is CASSDPKDSRISGNTIYF. CDR3 nucleotides: TGTGCCAGCAGTGACCCTAAGGACAGTAGGATCTCTGGAAACACCATATATTTT.

The chain employs TRBV4-2 and TRBJ1-1; a possible D gene is TRBD1 (6 bases). Germline V gene lookup returns CDR1 LGHNA and CDR2 YNFKEQ. The CDR3 loop spans 17 amino acids. V was pared by 4 bases and J by 4 bases, with 22 bases between. CDR3 protein: CASSPSVGGGGGTEAFF. The CDR3, as DNA: TGTGCCAGCAGCCCGTCGGTCGGTGGGGGAGGGGGCACTGAAGCTTTCTTT.

V and J are TRBV27 and TRBJ2-7; 9 bases are a match to TRBD1. V shed 5 bases, J shed 3 bases, and the junction held 5 bases outside the gene matches. Germline CDR1 and CDR2: MNHEY and SMNVEV (reference sequence). This CDR3 has 14 amino acids. The CDR3 DNA sequence: TGTGCCAGCAGTAGGCCGGGACAGGGCTACGAGCAGTACTTC. Its protein product is CASSRPGQGYEQYF.

The genes are TRBV7-2 and TRBJ2-7; D perhaps matches TRBD1 (6 bases). The germline V gene encodes CDR1 SGHTA and CDR2 FQGNSA. CDR3 length: 14 amino acids. Between the trimmed V and J ends, which lost 0 bases and 2 bases, there was a span of 8 bases. CDR3 residues: CASSLAGTTYEQYF. For the CDR3, the DNA is TGTGCCAGCAGCTTAGCGGGGACAACCTACGAGCAGTACTTC.

The chain couples TRBV6-1 to TRBJ1-4, with D hard to call. Germline V gene lookup returns CDR1 MNHNS and CDR2 SASEGT. V lost 2 bases to trimming and J lost 8 bases, with 15 bases between them. The CDR3 is 15 residues long. CDR3 DNA sequence: TGTGCCAGCAGTGAAAACTATTGGCTGACCGAAAAACTGTTTTTT. Translation gives CASSENYWLTEKLFF.

This clone was seen only once. V and J are TRBV2 and TRBJ1-2; D is undetermined. Between the trimmed V and J ends, which lost 0 bases and 4 bases, there was a span of 9 bases. This CDR3 comprises 14 residues. Germline loops: CDR1 SNHLY, CDR2 FYNNEI. CDR3 sequence: CASSEAWGGYGYTF. CDR3 coding DNA: TGTGCCAGCAGTGAAGCGTGGGGAGGCTATGGCTACACCTTC.

CDR3 sequence reads: CASSLSGDSFYGYTF. CDR3 bases: TGTGCCAGCAGTTTATCGGGGGACAGCTTCTATGGCTACACCTTC. This chain joins TRBV27 and TRBJ1-2; 7 bases match TRBD1. In germline, CDR1 is MNHEY, CDR2 SMNVEV (reference sequence). Trimming cost V 0 bases and J 4 bases; bases outside gene matches: 5. The CDR3 contains 15 residues.

The chain combines TRBV7-2 with TRBJ2-3; 13 bases align to TRBD2. V was pared by 4 bases and J by 5 bases, with 9 bases of the junction left unmatched. Germline V CDR1 and CDR2: SGHTA, FQGNSA. The length of the CDR3 is 17 residues. CDR3 residues: CASSSESLAGGLDTQYF. Written as DNA, the CDR3 is TGTGCCAGCAGCTCAGAATCACTAGCGGGGGGGTTAGATACGCAGTATTTT.

The chain links TRBV7-6 to TRBJ1-5; D perhaps matches TRBD1 (6 bases). Germline V gives CDR1 SGHVS, CDR2 FNYEAQ. The V and J ends lost 5 bases and 5 bases respectively, with 16 bases between them. The CDR3 contains 15 residues. The DNA for the CDR3 is TGTGCCAGCAGCCCGGGACAAGGAGGCTATCAGCCCCAGCATTTT. Translation gives CASSPGQGGYQPQHF.

The chain joins TRBV7-2 to TRBJ1-5; TRBD1 is a possible D gene (5 bases). This CDR3 is built from 15 residues. Germline loops: CDR1 SGHTA, CDR2 FQGNSA. With 1 base removed from V and 1 base from J, the gap between germline ends came to 8 bases. CDR3 in DNA: TGTGCCAGCAGCTTAGTCGCAGGGAGCAATCAGCCCCAGCATTTT. Translating gives CASSLVAGSNQPQHF.

The chain combines TRBV19 with TRBJ1-2, with D uncertain. Germline CDR1 and CDR2: LNHDA and SQIVND (reference sequence). V shed 0 bases and J shed 4 bases, with 12 bases lying between them. The CDR3 totals 15 residues. The CDR3 is CASSIDARARYGYTF. The CDR3 bases are TGTGCCAGTAGTATAGACGCCCGCGCACGCTATGGCTACACCTTC.

V usage is TRBV2 and J usage is TRBJ2-7, with D tentatively TRBD1 (5 bases). Germline V gene lookup returns CDR1 SNHLY and CDR2 FYNNEI. V was clipped by 5 bases and J by 5 bases, with 19 bases between them. The CDR3 has 15 amino acids. This CDR3 is CASSPRQAGKHEQYF. Here the CDR3 DNA reads TGTGCCAGCAGTCCCCGGCAGGCAGGGAAACACGAGCAGTACTTC.

The chain carries TRBV4-3 and TRBJ1-2; 7 nucleotides align to TRBD1. The V gene's germline CDR1 is LGHNA and CDR2 YSLEER. J gave up 0 bases and V 5 bases, and 6 bases lay outside the gene matches. This CDR3 is built from 15 residues. CDR3 protein: CASSTPGTANYGYTF. The CDR3 DNA sequence: TGCGCCAGCAGCACCCCTGGGACAGCTAACTATGGCTACACCTTC.

The J gene is TRBJ2-5, the V gene TRBV5-4; perhaps TRBD2 as D (5 bases). Germline values: CDR1 SGHNT, CDR2 YYREEE (reference sequence). The CDR3 is 17 amino acids. Trimming left V 0 bases short and J 1 base short, with 16 bases between. This CDR3 reads CASSLVDGIGRQETQYF. CDR3 DNA: TGTGCCAGCAGCTTGGTGGACGGGATCGGGCGCCAAGAGACCCAGTACTTC.